This T cell receptor beta chain was captured in a study of T cells expressing NK-cell markers. TCRdb reprocessed the 5' RACE reads, keeping one entry per CDR3 protein, no DNA. Its clone listing holds 400,000 to 450,000 distinct CDR3 sequences. CDR3 length: 13 residues. CDR1 SGHRS and CDR2 YFSETQ come from the germline V gene. The clonotype comes from a woman between 18 and 75 years old in good health. Material: blood T cells: a sorted CD56 or NKG2C T cell subset, CD4+ or CD8+ T cells, or bulk PBMC T cells (not recorded which). The chain carries TRBV5-1 and TRBJ1-6. Here the CDR3 reads CASSLENNSPLHF.